One sample yielded the 22 T cell receptor beta chains listed below, sequenced in a study of response to subunit inactivated influenza vaccine. One entry per CDR3 protein results from TCRdb running MiXCR on the RT-PCR reads. The data hold roughly 710,000 distinct CDR3 sequences, with about 15% observed a single time. This specimen consisted of PBMCs from blood, obtained 14 to 15 days before vaccination. These receptors were obtained from a man aged 50 to 60 who received an inactivated influenza vaccine.

This clonotype was detected ten times or more. The chain carries TRBV7-2 and TRBJ2-3; no reliable D call. The V end was cut by 0 bases, the J end by 0 bases, with 7 bases between. CDR1 is SGHTA, CDR2 FQGNSA, per germline. This CDR3 is built from 15 residues. The CDR3 DNA is TGTGCCAGCAGCTTAGCCGGTATTAGCACAGATACGCAGTATTTT. It is translated as CASSLAGISTDTQYF.

This clonotype was counted ten times or more. V is TRBV11-2 and J is TRBJ2-3, with D tentatively TRBD2 (7 bases). Per the germline V gene, CDR1 is SGHAT and CDR2 is FQNNGV. The CDR3 is made up of 18 amino acids. Trimming left V 1 base short and J 2 bases short, with 19 bases between. The CDR3 DNA reads TGTGCCAGCAGCTTAGGGTCATGGCGGGGGCCCCCCACAGATACGCAGTATTTT. Translation gives CASSLGSWRGPPTDTQYF.

This clonotype was recorded at least ten times. The rearrangement uses TRBV20-1 and TRBJ1-2; D gene ambiguous. This CDR3 has 16 residues. Between the trimmed V and J ends, which lost 0 bases and 0 bases, there was a span of 14 bases. Germline lookup yields CDR1 DFQATT and CDR2 SNEGSKA (reference sequence). The CDR3 DNA reads TGCAGTGCTAGAGAAAGTCAGTACGGACCTAACTATGGCTACACCTTC. This gives the protein CSARESQYGPNYGYTF.

The J gene is TRBJ2-3, the V gene TRBV4-3, with 7 bases aligning to TRBD1. Trimming at V came to 0 bases and at J to 2 bases, leaving 5 bases not matched to a gene. The germline V gene has CDR1 LGHNA and CDR2 YSLEER. This CDR3 contains 16 residues. Here the CDR3 reads CASSQDLTGFTDTQYF. CDR3 DNA: TGCGCCAGCAGCCAAGATTTGACAGGGTTCACAGATACGCAGTATTTT.

This clonotype was picked up a small number of times. The chain employs TRBV5-1 and TRBJ2-3; TRBD1 agrees at 12 bases. With V trimmed by 4 bases and J by 6 bases, 6 bases remained unmatched. Germline CDR1 is SGHRS and CDR2 is YFSETQ. This CDR3 spans 15 amino acids. CDR3 residues: CASSGDRGLADTQYF. The CDR3 bases are TGCGCCAGCAGCGGGGACAGGGGGCTAGCGGATACGCAGTATTTT.

The chain uses TRBV24-1 and TRBJ2-1, with a possible D match to TRBD1 (6 bases). This CDR3 region has 16 residues. V was pared by 4 bases and J by 3 bases, with 15 bases between. Germline CDR1 is KGHDR and CDR2 is SFDVKD. CDR3 in DNA: TGTGCCACCAGTGACACCGGGACAAACAACTACAATGAGCAGTTCTTC. It yields the protein CATSDTGTNNYNEQFF.

The gene calls are TRBV6-5 and TRBJ2-7, with TRBD2 identical over 10 bases. Germline loops: CDR1 MNHEY, CDR2 SVGAGI. This CDR3 spans 15 amino acids. Germline trimming cut 0 bases from V and 6 bases from J; bases unmatched to any gene: 5. CDR3 coding DNA: TGTGCCAGCAGTTACTCGTTTTTAGCGGGAGGCGAGCAGTACTTC. This translates into CASSYSFLAGGEQYF.

The J gene is TRBJ1-1, the V gene TRBV25-1; no firm D call. In germline, CDR1 is MGHDK, CDR2 SYGVNS. V was clipped by 6 bases and J by 4 bases, with 9 bases between them. The CDR3 runs 12 residues. The CDR3 protein is CASRSSGTEAFF. The CDR3 bases are TGTGCCAGCAGGTCAAGTGGCACTGAAGCTTTCTTT.

The chain has TRBV5-1 and TRBJ1-1; a possible D gene is TRBD1 (6 bases). Germline assignment: CDR1 SGHRS and CDR2 YFSETQ. This CDR3 has 14 amino acids. Trimming removed 5 bases from V and 5 bases from J, with 16 bases in between. For the CDR3, the DNA is TGCGCCAGCAGACCCATGGGGGGCGAGACTGAAGCTTTCTTT. It yields the protein CASRPMGGETEAFF.

This clonotype was observed many times. The chain couples TRBV24-1 to TRBJ1-1; possible D gene TRBD1, 6 bases. V was pared by 2 bases and J by 3 bases, with 15 bases between. CDR3 size: 16 residues. Germline values: CDR1 KGHDR, CDR2 SFDVKD. The CDR3 nucleotides are TGTGCCACCAGTGATTCCCGAGTGGGACAAGACACTGAAGCTTTCTTT. It translates to CATSDSRVGQDTEAFF.

The rearrangement joins TRBV6-1 to TRBJ1-2; D is unclear. Trimming shortened V by 11 bases and J by 4 bases, and 17 bases separated the two germline ends. The V gene's germline CDR1 is MNHNS and CDR2 SASEGT. CDR3 length equals 13 residues. The CDR3 reads CAASGGRSYGYTF. The CDR3 DNA reads TGTGCCGCAAGCGGCGGGAGATCCTATGGCTACACCTTC.

The J gene is TRBJ2-1, the V gene TRBV7-6, with D maybe TRBD2 (7 bases). Looked up from germline, CDR1 is SGHVS and CDR2 is FNYEAQ. This CDR3 region has 15 residues. Trimming took off 5 bases at V and 8 bases at J, with 19 bases between the two ends. As DNA, the CDR3 is TGTGCCAGCAGCAACCGGGGGGCCCTCAGCGATGAGCAGTTCTTC. Residues: CASSNRGALSDEQFF.

The chain combines TRBV6-1 with TRBJ2-5; TRBD2 agrees at 14 bases. Germline CDR1 MNHNS, CDR2 SASEGT. V trimming: 3 bases; J trimming: 4 bases; junction bases outside the gene matches: 1. The CDR3 is 15 residues long. The CDR3 DNA reads as TGTGCCAGCAGTGAGACTAGCGGGGGGGGAGAGACCCAGTACTTC. Translated, it gives CASSETSGGGETQYF.

The rearrangement links TRBV3-1 to TRBJ2-3; 10 bases are a match to TRBD2. With V trimmed by 4 bases and J by 7 bases, 8 bases remained unmatched. The CDR3 contains 15 residues. Germline V gene lookup returns CDR1 LGHDT and CDR2 YNNKEL (reference sequence). The CDR3, as DNA: TGTGCCAGCAGCCTAGCGGGAGGAAGCATGAATACGCAGTATTTT. This gives the protein CASSLAGGSMNTQYF.

This clonotype showed up just a few times. V and J are TRBV7-2 and TRBJ2-2, with TRBD2 matching over 9 bases. Germline V lookup: CDR1 SGHTA, CDR2 FQGNSA. The CDR3 length is 17 residues. The V segment lost 6 bases and the J segment 2 bases; nucleotides outside the gene matches: 10. The CDR3 DNA reads as TGTGCCAGCAGGTCGCGAGGACTAGCGTTAAACACCGGGGAGCTGTTTTTT. Amino acid sequence: CASRSRGLALNTGELFF.

In its sample, this clonotype was seen many times. The rearrangement uses TRBV27 and TRBJ2-7; 7 nucleotides align to TRBD1. The germline gives CDR1 MNHEY, CDR2 SMNVEV (reference sequence). The CDR3 covers 14 residues. V gave up 5 bases and J gave up 6 bases; unmatched junction bases: 10. For the CDR3, the DNA is TGTGCCAGCAGTCCGCGACAGGGTGTGCGCGAGCAGTACTTC. Translating gives CASSPRQGVREQYF.

This clonotype turned up a few times. CDR3: CSVFTGDPYSNQPQHF. The CDR3 DNA is TGCAGCGTTTTCACAGGGGACCCTTATAGCAATCAGCCCCAGCATTTT. The gene calls are TRBV29-1 and TRBJ1-5; 7 nucleotides align to TRBD1. The CDR3 contains 16 residues. Germline CDR1 reads SQVTM; CDR2 reads ANQGSEA. With 5 bases clipped from V and 0 bases from J, the junction kept 10 bases outside the gene matches.

V is TRBV28 and J is TRBJ2-4, with a possible D match to TRBD2 (6 bases). There are 18 residues in the CDR3. Germline V gene data show CDR1 as MDHEN and CDR2 as SYDVKM. V lost 2 bases and J lost 0, with 17 bases in between. CDR3 sequence reads: CASSLGFLAPRAKNIQYF. CDR3 nucleotide sequence: TGTGCCAGCAGTTTAGGGTTTCTAGCGCCACGAGCCAAAAACATTCAGTACTTC.

This clonotype was detected a few times. The gene calls are TRBV10-3 and TRBJ1-2, with a tentative D call TRBD1 (5 bases). Trimming took off 7 bases at V and 2 bases at J, with 14 bases between the two ends. The CDR3 has 14 residues. CDR1 is ENHRY and CDR2 is SYGVKD in the germline V gene. The DNA for the CDR3 is TGTGCCATCAAAGGACAATCCGTAAACTATGGCTACACCTTC. Its translation: CAIKGQSVNYGYTF.

The chain joins TRBV5-1 to TRBJ2-7; 12 bases match TRBD2. Germline V gene lookup returns CDR1 SGHRS and CDR2 YFSETQ. Trimming at V came to 3 bases and at J to 0 bases, leaving 16 bases not matched to a gene. This CDR3 is built from 20 residues. The chain's CDR3 is CASSWRASGGAVGSSYEQYF. CDR3 sequence (DNA): TGCGCCAGCAGCTGGAGAGCTAGCGGGGGGGCCGTCGGTAGCTCCTACGAGCAGTACTTC.

This sequence joins TRBV11-2 and TRBJ1-5; D uncertain. The J call is doubtful: the DNA matches TRBJ2-3 better. The CDR3 has 13 amino acids. CDR1 and CDR2 from the germline V gene are SGHAT and FQNNGV. The CDR3 DNA follows: TGTGCCAGCAGCTTAGTGGTCAATCAGCCCCAGTATTTT. It is translated as CASSLVVNQPQYF.

This clonotype turned up a few times. The chain uses TRBV6-2 or TRBV6-3 and TRBJ2-2; D unclear. This CDR3 has 13 residues. Germline CDR1 and CDR2: MNHEY and SVGEGT. The V end lost 10 bases, the J end lost 5 bases, and 14 bases lay between the germline ends. CDR3 region: CATLARLTGELFF. As DNA, the CDR3 is TGTGCCACCTTGGCCAGATTAACCGGGGAGCTGTTTTTT.